This T cell receptor beta chain stems from a study of blood T cell repertoires in COVID-19. Across the study: PBMCs, B-cell-depleted T cells, or T cells provided the cDNA or gDNA that made up the material.

In the study's own analysis: Amplifying reference gene primers gave estimates of nucleated cell counts. Profiling relied on immunoSEQ multiplex PCR, and the TCRdb table lists in-frame clones only, not all of them. For V, J and clone size, that table is used; D and trimming come from the DNA. The repertoire includes 150,000 to 200,000 clones, about 87% of them detected once, and roughly 3.3% sits in the top ten. The CDR3 has 16 amino acids. Material: peripheral blood. The sequence derives from a man aged 18 to 29 with active or convalescent COVID-19. The chain joins TRBV7-5 to TRBJ1-5. TRBV7-5 is deemed a pseudogene. The CDR3 coding sequence is TGTGCCAGAAGCTTAGTGACTGGTGATAGCAATCAGCCCCAGCATTTT. Amino acids: CARSLVTGDSNQPQHF.